Presented here are 5 T cell receptor beta chains from one specimen sequenced in a study of cytotoxic CD8 clonotypes in ibrutinib-treated CLL. TCRdb's copy holds only in-frame clones and misses some; the assay was immunoSEQ multiplex PCR. The data contain about 120,000 clones, roughly 60% of them singletons. Sequencing used PBMCs, obtained after 24 months of ibrutinib treatment. The origin of the receptors is a human donor with chronic lymphocytic leukemia.

The V gene is TRBV6-4, the J gene TRBJ1-1; perhaps TRBD1 as D (5 bases). Germline loops: CDR1 MRHNA, CDR2 SNTAGT. V lost 2 bases, J lost 3 bases, and 19 bases lay in between. The CDR3 totals 17 residues. CDR3 nucleotide sequence: TGTGCCAGCAGTGACCAGACAGTCTTTAGGGAGGACACTGAAGCTTTCTTT. Translation gives CASSDQTVFREDTEAFF.

The chain carries TRBV5-6 and TRBJ2-4; D unclear. Trimming removed 2 bases at V and 3 bases at J, with 9 bases between. The CDR3 has 14 residues. Germline assignment: CDR1 SGHDT and CDR2 YYEEEE. The CDR3, as DNA: TGTGCCAGCAGCTTAACTAAAGTCAAAAACATTCAGTACTTC. Amino acid sequence: CASSLTKVKNIQYF.

This clone was counted only a few times. CDR3 residues: CASSLSGDTDTQYF. CDR3 coding DNA: TGCGCCAGCAGCTTGTCAGGGGACACAGATACGCAGTATTTT. This chain links TRBV5-1 with TRBJ2-3; possible D gene TRBD1, 6 bases. The CDR3 is made up of 14 amino acids. CDR1 and CDR2 (germline): SGHRS, YFSETQ. The germline V and J ends were trimmed by 1 base and 2 bases, with 8 bases remaining between them.

This chain uses TRBV6-5 with TRBJ2-7, with TRBD1 as a possible D gene (6 bases). Trimming took 6 bases from V and 2 from J, leaving 11 bases between them. CDR1 is MNHEY and CDR2 is SVGAGI in the germline V gene. This CDR3 is 13 amino acids long. CDR3 loop: CASRKTGTYEQYF. The CDR3 nucleotides read TGTGCCAGCAGAAAAACAGGGACCTACGAGCAGTACTTC.

This clone was seen more than once but under ten times. V gene TRBV5-5 combines with J gene TRBJ2-5; D gene uncertain. V shed 4 bases and J shed 1 base, with 11 bases lying between them. CDR3 length: 14 residues. Germline assignment: CDR1 SGHKS and CDR2 YYEKEE (reference sequence). CDR3 sequence reads: CASSPDRPQETQYF. In DNA, the CDR3 is TGTGCCAGCAGCCCAGACCGTCCCCAAGAGACCCAGTACTTC.